Included here is one TCR beta chain sequence, with context. What it binds is not known. A sample-barcoded 5' primer and a J-beta primer mix were used in a second PCR of roughly 7 to 11 cycles. In TCRdb, the 5' RACE reads were re-called with MiXCR into one record per CDR3 protein. This sample carries about 570,000 distinct CDR3 sequences, about 25% of them seen once, and the ten largest clones take approximately 17%. This sample is drawn from a study of blood T cells in healthy people across ages. General study points: It was held that diversity estimates obtained from one million T cells represented underestimates. Naive CD4+ cells and diversity were both higher in long-lived donors than in aged donors.

V lost 4 bases to trimming and J lost 6 bases, with 9 bases between them. The germline V gene has CDR1 MNHEY and CDR2 SMNVEV (reference sequence). The CDR3 is 12 amino acids. Each donor's blood draw was roughly 10 milliliters of peripheral blood. The authors isolated at least 7 million PBMCs per sample. This chain connects TRBV27 to TRBJ1-1; D might be TRBD1 (5 bases). The TCR was taken from a woman aged 65 to 85 in good health. Material: blood. The CDR3 protein is CASSSPGSEAFF. The CDR3 bases are TGTGCCAGCAGTTCCCCAGGGTCTGAAGCTTTCTTT.